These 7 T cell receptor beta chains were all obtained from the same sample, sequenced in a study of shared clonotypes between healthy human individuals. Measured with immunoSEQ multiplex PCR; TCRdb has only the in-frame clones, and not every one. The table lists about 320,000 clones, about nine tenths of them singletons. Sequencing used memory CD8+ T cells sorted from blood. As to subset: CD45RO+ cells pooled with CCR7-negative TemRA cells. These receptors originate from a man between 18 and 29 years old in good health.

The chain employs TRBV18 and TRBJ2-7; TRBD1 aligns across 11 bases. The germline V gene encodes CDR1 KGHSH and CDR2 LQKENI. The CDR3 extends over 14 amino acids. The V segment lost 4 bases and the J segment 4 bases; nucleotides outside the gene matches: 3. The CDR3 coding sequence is TGTGCCAGCTCACGGACAGGGGGCGCGTACGAGCAGTACTTC. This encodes CASSRTGGAYEQYF. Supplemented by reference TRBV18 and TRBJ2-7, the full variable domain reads NAGVMQNPRHLVRRRGQEARLRCSPMKGHSHVYWYRQLPEEGLKFMVYLQKENIIDESGMPKERFSAEFPKEGPSILRIQQVVRGDSAAYFCASSRTGGAYEQYFGPGTRLTVT.

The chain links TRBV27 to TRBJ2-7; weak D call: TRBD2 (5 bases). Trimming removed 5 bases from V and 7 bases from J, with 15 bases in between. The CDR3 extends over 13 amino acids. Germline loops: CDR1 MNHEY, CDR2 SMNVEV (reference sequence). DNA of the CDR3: TGTGCCAGCAGTGTCGTAGCGTCTAGTGAGCAGTACTTC. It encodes CASSVVASSEQYF.

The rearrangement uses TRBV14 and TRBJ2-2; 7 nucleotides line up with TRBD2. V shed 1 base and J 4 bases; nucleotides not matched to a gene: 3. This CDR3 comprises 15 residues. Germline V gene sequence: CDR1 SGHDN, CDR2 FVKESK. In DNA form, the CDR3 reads TGTGCCAGCAGCCAAGCCCGGGGGGTCACCGGGGAGCTGTTTTTT. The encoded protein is CASSQARGVTGELFF.

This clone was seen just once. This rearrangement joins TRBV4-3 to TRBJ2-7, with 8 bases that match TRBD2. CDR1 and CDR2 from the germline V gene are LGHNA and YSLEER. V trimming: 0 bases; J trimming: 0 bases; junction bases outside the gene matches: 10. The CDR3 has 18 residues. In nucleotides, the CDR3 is TGCGCCAGCAGCCAAGAAGGGGCCCTAGCGGGCCCCTCCTACGAGCAGTACTTC. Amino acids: CASSQEGALAGPSYEQYF.

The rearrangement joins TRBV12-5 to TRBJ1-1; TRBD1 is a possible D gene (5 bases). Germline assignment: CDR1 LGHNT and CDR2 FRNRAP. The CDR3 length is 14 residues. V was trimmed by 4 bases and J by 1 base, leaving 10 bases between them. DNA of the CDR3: TGTGCTAGTGGTTCTTGGGGACGGAACACTGAAGCTTTCTTT. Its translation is CASGSWGRNTEAFF.

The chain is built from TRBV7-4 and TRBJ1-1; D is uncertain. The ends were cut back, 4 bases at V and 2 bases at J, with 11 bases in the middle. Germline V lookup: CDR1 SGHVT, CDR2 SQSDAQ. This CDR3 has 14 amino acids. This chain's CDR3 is CASSSRGVNTEAFF. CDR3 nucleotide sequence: TGTGCCAGCAGCTCCCGCGGGGTCAACACTGAAGCTTTCTTT.

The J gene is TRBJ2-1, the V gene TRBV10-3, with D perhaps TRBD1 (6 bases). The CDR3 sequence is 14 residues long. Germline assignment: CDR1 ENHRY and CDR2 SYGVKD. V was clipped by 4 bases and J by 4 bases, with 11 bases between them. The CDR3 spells CAISADRDYNEQFF. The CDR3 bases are TGTGCCATCAGTGCGGACAGAGATTACAATGAGCAGTTCTTC.